These 10 T cell receptor beta chains originate from one sample sequenced in a study of cytomegalovirus exposure and HLA in healthy donors. The PCR employed 60 Vbeta primers together with 13 Jbeta primers. Measured with immunoSEQ multiplex PCR; TCRdb has only the in-frame clones, and not every one. The data show over 110,000 clones, with about four fifths seen just once and under 6% held by the top ten. Material: PBMCs. The receptors here all came from a man aged 40-50 years in good health and CMV-seronegative.

The chain has TRBV19 and TRBJ1-5; 10 positions match TRBD1. V shed 4 bases and J 0 bases; nucleotides not matched to a gene: 9. This CDR3 contains 18 residues. Germline V CDR1 and CDR2: LNHDA, SQIVND (reference sequence). CDR3 loop: CASSKTGGAGNSNQPQHF. The CDR3 DNA reads TGTGCCAGTAGTAAGACAGGGGGCGCGGGTAATAGCAATCAGCCCCAGCATTTT.

This clone was counted once. The chain links TRBV27 to TRBJ2-5; 7 positions match TRBD1. With the DNA end fitting TRBJ2-7 better, the J assignment may be wrong. The CDR3 is 14 residues long. The germline V gene has CDR1 MNHEY and CDR2 SMNVEV (reference sequence). CDR3 nucleotide sequence: TGTGCCAACCAGGCAGGGGGAAAGCACCACGAGCAGTACTTC. Translated, it gives CANQAGGKHHEQYF.

The J gene is TRBJ2-3, the V gene TRBV9; TRBD1 matches at 9 bases. Germline V lookup: CDR1 SGDLS, CDR2 YYNGEE. This CDR3 has 16 residues. The V and J ends lost 3 bases and 2 bases, in that order; junction bases with no gene match: 7. Here the CDR3 reads CASSASGTGFTDTQYF. The CDR3 DNA is TGTGCCAGCAGCGCCTCCGGGACAGGGTTCACAGATACGCAGTATTTT.

Only a few counts were recorded for this clone. The chain has TRBV5-6 and TRBJ2-5; 12 nucleotides line up with TRBD2. The CDR3 is 16 residues long. Germline assignment: CDR1 SGHDT and CDR2 YYEEEE. The junction had 6 bases not matched to a gene; V was cut back by 5 bases and J by 1 base. The CDR3 protein is CASRRGLAGTQETQYF. CDR3 bases: TGTGCCAGCAGGAGAGGACTAGCGGGAACCCAAGAGACCCAGTACTTC.

CDR3 sequence reads: CASSYQTGKESPEAFF. Written as DNA, the CDR3 is TGTGCCAGCAGTTACCAGACAGGGAAAGAGAGTCCTGAAGCTTTCTTT. This chain uses TRBV6-5 with TRBJ1-1, with 7 bases aligning to TRBD1. The V and J ends lost 2 bases and 6 bases, in that order; junction bases with no gene match: 12. The CDR3 is 16 residues long. The V gene's germline CDR1 is MNHEY and CDR2 SVGAGI.

The chain has TRBV19 and TRBJ2-3; 12 bases match TRBD2. Germline CDR1 LNHDA, CDR2 SQIVND (reference sequence). The J segment lost 2 bases and the V segment lost 3 bases, leaving 6 bases of the junction unmatched. CDR3 size: 17 residues. CDR3 coding DNA: TGTGCCAGTAGTATCTGGACTAGCGGGGAGCTCACAGATACGCAGTATTTT. Translation: CASSIWTSGELTDTQYF.

The rearrangement links TRBV2 to TRBJ2-4, with 8 nucleotides matching TRBD1. This CDR3 contains 14 residues. V was pared by 7 bases and J by 2 bases, with 4 bases of the junction left unmatched. Germline V gene data show CDR1 as SNHLY and CDR2 as FYNNEI. The CDR3 loop is CASTRGLSKNIQYF. DNA for the CDR3: TGTGCCAGCACCAGGGGGCTTTCCAAAAACATTCAGTACTTC.

The chain carries TRBV6-5 and TRBJ1-2; 8 nucleotides match TRBD1. V shed 7 bases, J shed 1 base, and the junction held 8 bases outside the gene matches. The CDR3 is 15 residues long. CDR1 is MNHEY and CDR2 is SVGAGI in the germline V gene. CDR3 DNA sequence: TGTGCCAGCATCCGGGAACAGGGGGGTAACTATGGCTACACCTTC. Its protein product is CASIREQGGNYGYTF.

CDR3 residues: CASSLAREIQETQYF. The CDR3 nucleotides are TGTGCCAGCAGCTTGGCCCGGGAGATCCAAGAGACCCAGTACTTC. This chain links TRBV5-6 with TRBJ2-5, with D possibly matching TRBD2 (6 bases). V lost 0 bases and J 1 base, leaving 10 bases between the germline ends. The germline V gene has CDR1 SGHDT and CDR2 YYEEEE. This CDR3 comprises 15 residues. The variable domain in full, completed from reference TRBV5-6 and TRBJ2-5, reads DAGVTQSPTHLIKTRGQQVTLRCSPKSGHDTVSWYQQALGQGPQFIFQYYEEEERQRGNFPDRFSGHQFPNYSSELNVNALLLGDSALYLCASSLAREIQETQYFGPGTRLLVL.

The rearrangement links TRBV11-2 to TRBJ2-1; weak D call: TRBD2 (6 bases). CDR1 SGHAT and CDR2 FQNNGV come from the germline V gene. The germline V and J ends were trimmed by 5 bases and 9 bases, with 17 bases remaining between them. CDR3 length: 14 residues. As DNA, the CDR3 is TGTGCCAGCAGCCTGAAACGGGGGTTTGGTGAGCAGTTCTTC. It specifies CASSLKRGFGEQFF. The whole variable domain, remainder taken from reference TRBV11-2 and TRBJ2-1, is EAGVAQSPRYKIIEKRQSVAFWCNPISGHATLYWYQQILGQGPKLLIQFQNNGVVDDSQLPKDRFSAERLKGVDSTLKIQPAKLEDSAVYLCASSLKRGFGEQFFGPGTRLTVL.